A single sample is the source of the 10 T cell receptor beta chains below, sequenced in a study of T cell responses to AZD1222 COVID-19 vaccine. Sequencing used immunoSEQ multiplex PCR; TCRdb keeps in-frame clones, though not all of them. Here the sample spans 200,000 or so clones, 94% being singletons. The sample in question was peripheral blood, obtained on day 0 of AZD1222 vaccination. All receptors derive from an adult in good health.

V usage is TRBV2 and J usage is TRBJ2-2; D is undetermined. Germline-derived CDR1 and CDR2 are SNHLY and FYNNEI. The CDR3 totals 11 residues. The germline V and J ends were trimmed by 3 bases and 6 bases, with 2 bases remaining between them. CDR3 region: CASSESGELFF. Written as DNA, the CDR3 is TGTGCCAGCAGTGAGTCCGGGGAGCTGTTTTTT.

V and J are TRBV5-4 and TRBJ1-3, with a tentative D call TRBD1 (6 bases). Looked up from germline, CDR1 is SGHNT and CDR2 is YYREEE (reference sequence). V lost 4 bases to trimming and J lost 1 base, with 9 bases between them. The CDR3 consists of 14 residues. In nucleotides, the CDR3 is TGTGCCAGCAGCCTGACAGGTTCTGGAAACACCATATATTTT. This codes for CASSLTGSGNTIYF.

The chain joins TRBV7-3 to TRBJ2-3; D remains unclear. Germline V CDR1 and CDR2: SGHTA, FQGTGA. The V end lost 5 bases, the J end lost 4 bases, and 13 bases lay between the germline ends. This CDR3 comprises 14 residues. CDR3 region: CASSVGLPADTQYF. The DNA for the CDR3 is TGTGCCAGCAGCGTAGGTTTGCCGGCAGATACGCAGTATTTT.

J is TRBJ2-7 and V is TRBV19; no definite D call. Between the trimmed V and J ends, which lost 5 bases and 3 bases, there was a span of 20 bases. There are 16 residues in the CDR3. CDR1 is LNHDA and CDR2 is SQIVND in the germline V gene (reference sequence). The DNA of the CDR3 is TGTGCCAGTAGTGGCTCGTTCGTCATGACTCACTACGAGCAGTACTTC. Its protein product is CASSGSFVMTHYEQYF.

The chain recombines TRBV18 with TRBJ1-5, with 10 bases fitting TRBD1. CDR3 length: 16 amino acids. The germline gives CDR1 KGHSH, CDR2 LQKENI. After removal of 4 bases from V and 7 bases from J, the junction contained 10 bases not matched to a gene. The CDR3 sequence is CASSQIAGTGDQPQHF. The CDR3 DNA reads TGTGCCAGCTCACAAATTGCCGGGACAGGGGACCAGCCCCAGCATTTT.

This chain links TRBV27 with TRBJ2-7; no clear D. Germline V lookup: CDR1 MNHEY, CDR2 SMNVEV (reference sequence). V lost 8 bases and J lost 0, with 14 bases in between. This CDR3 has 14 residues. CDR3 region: CASSPVAFSYEQYF. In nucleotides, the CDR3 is TGTGCCAGCTCCCCTGTAGCTTTCTCCTACGAGCAGTACTTC.

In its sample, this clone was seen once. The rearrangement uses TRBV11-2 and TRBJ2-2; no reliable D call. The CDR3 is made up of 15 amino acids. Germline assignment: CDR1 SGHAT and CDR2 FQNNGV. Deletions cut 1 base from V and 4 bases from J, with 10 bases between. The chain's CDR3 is CASSLVLRRTGELFF. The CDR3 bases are TGTGCCAGCAGCTTAGTTTTGAGGCGCACCGGGGAGCTGTTTTTT.

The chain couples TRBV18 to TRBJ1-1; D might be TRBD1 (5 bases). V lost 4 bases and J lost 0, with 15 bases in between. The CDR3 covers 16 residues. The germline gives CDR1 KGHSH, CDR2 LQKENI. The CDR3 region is CASSHQGFEMNTEAFF. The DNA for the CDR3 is TGTGCCAGCTCACATCAGGGTTTTGAGATGAACACTGAAGCTTTCTTT.

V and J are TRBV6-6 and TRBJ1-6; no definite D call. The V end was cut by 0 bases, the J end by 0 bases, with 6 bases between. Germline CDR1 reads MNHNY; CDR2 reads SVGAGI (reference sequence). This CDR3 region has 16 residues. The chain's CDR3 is CASSYSGSSYNSPLHF. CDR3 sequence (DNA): TGTGCCAGCAGTTACTCGGGGAGCTCCTATAATTCACCCCTCCACTTT.

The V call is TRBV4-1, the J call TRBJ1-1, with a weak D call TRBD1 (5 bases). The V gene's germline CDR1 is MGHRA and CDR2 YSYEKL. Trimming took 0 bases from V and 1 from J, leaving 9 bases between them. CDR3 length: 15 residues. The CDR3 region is CASSQEGAWNTEAFF. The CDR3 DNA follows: TGCGCCAGCAGCCAAGAAGGGGCTTGGAACACTGAAGCTTTCTTT.